The sequence of this T cell receptor (beta chain) was determined in a study of blood T cell repertoires in COVID-19. Assay used: immunoSEQ multiplex PCR; TCRdb lists only in-frame clones, some missing. The table shows 35,000 to 45,000 clones, with about 86% occurring only once. CDR1 is SGHNT and CDR2 is YYREEE in the germline V gene (reference sequence). Trimming left V 4 bases short and J 4 bases short, with 9 bases between. The CDR3 consists of 13 residues. This clone was counted once. The chain is built from TRBV5-4 and TRBJ2-1; unclear D gene. This TCR was recovered from a man aged 35 to 55 with active COVID-19. The sequenced sample was peripheral blood. The CDR3 sequence: CASSPPGYNEQFF. In DNA form, the CDR3 reads TGTGCCAGCAGCCCCCCAGGATACAATGAGCAGTTCTTC.